The text below deals with one T cell receptor beta chain. The antigen remains unidentified. MiXCR, applied by TCRdb to the RT-PCR reads, yields one record per CDR3 protein. The profile shows about 580,000 distinct CDR3 sequences, 14% of them singletons. These data are taken from a study of response to subunit inactivated influenza vaccine. V gave up 11 bases and J gave up 8 bases, with 12 bases separating them. The CDR3 is 11 amino acids. Germline values: CDR1 SSHAT, CDR2 FNYEAQ (reference sequence). Whole-study findings and limits: Each seasonal influenza vaccination recruits few new T cells, the authors suggested.

Sequences were derived from PBMCs from blood, sampled about 12 days after vaccination. The receptor comes from a middle-aged man who received an inactivated influenza vaccine. V gene TRBV7-7 combines with J gene TRBJ2-2; D gene unclear. The CDR3 sequence: CARKRPGELFF. The CDR3 bases are TGTGCCCGGAAAAGACCTGGGGAGCTGTTTTTT. The full variable domain, with the rest looked up from reference TRBV7-7 and TRBJ2-2, is GAGVSQSPRYKVTKRGQDVTLRCDPISSHATLYWYQQALGQGPEFLTYFNYEAQPDKSGLPSDRFSAERPEGSISTLTIQRTEQRDSAMYRCARKRPGELFFGEGSRLTVL.